These 30 T cell receptor beta chains were all obtained from the same sample, sequenced in a study of cytomegalovirus exposure and HLA in healthy donors (dated by TCRdb to the late 2010s). Library preparation employed the immunoSEQ multiplex PCR assay. The multiplex PCR relied on a mix of 60 forward primers for TCR Vbeta segments and 13 reverse primers for TCR Jbeta segments. TCRdb provides this immuneACCESS table in a form limited to in-frame rearrangements. Some clones are lacking; in checked studies, under half of them reflect an unresolved V gene, and why the rest are absent is not known. This sample lists some 160,000 clones; roughly 80% were detected once. 1% to 1.5% of the sample comes from the top ten. The specimen was PBMCs. The source is a man aged 45-65 years in good health and CMV-seropositive.

The rearrangement links TRBV13 to TRBJ1-1, with TRBD1 identical over 9 bases. The CDR3 extends over 13 amino acids. CDR1 is PRHDT, CDR2 FYEKMQ, per germline (reference sequence). Unmatched junction bases numbered 6, after V lost 3 bases and J lost 10 bases. CDR3 loop: CASSLDRGRVAFF. The CDR3 coding sequence is TGTGCCAGCAGCTTGGACAGGGGAAGGGTAGCTTTCTTT.

This chain links TRBV9 with TRBJ1-1; 7 nucleotides line up with TRBD1. The CDR3 is 15 amino acids. Germline trimming cut 1 base from V and 4 bases from J; bases unmatched to any gene: 7. Per the germline V gene, CDR1 is SGDLS and CDR2 is YYNGEE. Here the CDR3 reads CASSVFGTVSTEAFF. CDR3 coding DNA: TGTGCCAGCAGCGTATTCGGGACAGTAAGCACTGAAGCTTTCTTT. Together with reference TRBV9 and TRBJ1-1, the CDR3 gives the full variable domain: DSGVTQTPKHLITATGQRVTLRCSPRSGDLSVYWYQQSLDQGLQFLIQYYNGEERAKGNILERFSAQQFPDLHSELNLSSLELGDSALYFCASSVFGTVSTEAFFGQGTRLTVV.

The rearrangement links TRBV19 to TRBJ2-4; TRBD1 matches at 9 bases. CDR1 and CDR2 (germline): LNHDA, SQIVND (reference sequence). The CDR3 is made up of 15 amino acids. J gave up 8 bases and V 6 bases, and 11 bases lay outside the gene matches. CDR3 in DNA: TGTGCCAGTAGGAGAGCGGGGACAGGGCATCACATTCAGTACTTC. This translates into CASRRAGTGHHIQYF.

This clone was observed a few times. The CDR3 here is CASTLQPGQGTGELFF. The DNA for the CDR3 is TGTGCCAGCACCCTACAACCGGGACAGGGCACCGGGGAGCTGTTTTTT. J is TRBJ2-2 and V is TRBV5-5; the match to TRBD1 covers 9 bases. This CDR3 region has 16 residues. The junction had 10 bases not matched to a gene; V was cut back by 6 bases and J by 4 bases. Germline V gene lookup returns CDR1 SGHKS and CDR2 YYEKEE (reference sequence).

The chain has TRBV28 and TRBJ1-1; D unclear. In germline, CDR1 is MDHEN, CDR2 SYDVKM. Trimming took off 7 bases at V and 1 base at J, with 4 bases between the two ends. CDR3 size: 11 residues. CDR3 sequence reads: CASTGNTEAFF. The CDR3 DNA sequence: TGTGCCAGCACGGGGAACACTGAAGCTTTCTTT.

This chain uses TRBV5-1 with TRBJ2-3, with D perhaps matching TRBD2 (6 bases). V lost 2 bases to trimming and J lost 0 bases, with 10 bases between them. From germline, CDR1 is SGHRS and CDR2 YFSETQ. This CDR3 is built from 15 residues. The chain's CDR3 is CASSFSGPSTDTQYF. DNA of the CDR3: TGCGCCAGCAGCTTTAGCGGTCCTAGCACAGATACGCAGTATTTT.

The chain is built from TRBV5-1 and TRBJ2-1, with 7 bases aligning to TRBD1. The CDR3 length is 15 residues. J lost 2 bases, V lost 4 bases, and 6 bases had no gene match. The germline V gene has CDR1 SGHRS and CDR2 YFSETQ. Here the CDR3 DNA reads TGCGCCAGCAGCCTACCGGGACAGACCTACAATGAGCAGTTCTTC. Protein product: CASSLPGQTYNEQFF.

The chain uses TRBV18 and TRBJ1-1; TRBD1 matches 8 bases. Looked up from germline, CDR1 is KGHSH and CDR2 is LQKENI. CDR3 length equals 15 residues. V shed 3 bases, J shed 1 base, and the junction held 4 bases outside the gene matches. The CDR3 is CASSPGQGPNTEAFF. In nucleotides, the CDR3 is TGTGCCAGCTCACCCGGACAGGGACCGAACACTGAAGCTTTCTTT.

V gene TRBV6-6 combines with J gene TRBJ2-2; D perhaps matches TRBD2 (6 bases). V was cut by 5 bases and J by 1 base, with 8 bases left in between. The CDR3 spans 14 residues. The V gene's germline CDR1 is MNHNY and CDR2 SVGAGI (reference sequence). CDR3 nucleotides: TGTGCCAGCAGTGGAGCGGGGAACACCGGGGAGCTGTTTTTT. It translates to CASSGAGNTGELFF.

The V call is TRBV7-9, the J call TRBJ2-7; the D is unclear. V lost 3 bases and J lost 3, with 9 bases in between. The CDR3 consists of 13 residues. Germline V gene lookup returns CDR1 SEHNR and CDR2 FQNEAQ (reference sequence). The CDR3 sequence: CASSLGDFYEQYF. CDR3 bases: TGTGCCAGCAGCTTGGGTGACTTCTACGAGCAGTACTTC. The full variable domain, rest sourced from reference TRBV7-9 and TRBJ2-7, is DTGVSQNPRHKITKRGQNVTFRCDPISEHNRLYWYRQTLGQGPEFLTYFQNEAQLEKSRLLSDRFSAERPKGSFSTLEIQRTEQGDSAMYLCASSLGDFYEQYFGPGTRLTVT.

The rearrangement links TRBV29-1 to TRBJ2-5; the match to TRBD2 covers 7 bases. With the DNA end fitting TRBJ2-7 better, the J assignment may be wrong. The germline gives CDR1 SQVTM, CDR2 ANQGSEA. This CDR3 contains 13 residues. In nucleotides, the CDR3 is TGCAGCGTTGCAGAGACTAGCACCTACGAGCAGTACTTC. Amino acids: CSVAETSTYEQYF.

The chain recombines TRBV10-2 with TRBJ1-2; D remains unclear. CDR1 is WSHSY, CDR2 SAAADI, per germline. The CDR3 is 15 residues long. Trimming stripped 2 bases from V and 4 bases from J, with 14 bases between. The CDR3 sequence is CASSELWEASYGYTF. The CDR3 DNA reads as TGCGCCAGCAGTGAGCTCTGGGAGGCGAGCTATGGCTACACCTTC.

The chain joins TRBV7-2 to TRBJ2-5; a weak D match, TRBD1 (5 bases). The CDR3 covers 13 residues. Trimming removed 5 bases from V and 5 bases from J, with 12 bases in between. Germline CDR1 and CDR2: SGHTA and FQGNSA. The DNA of the CDR3 is TGTGCCAGCAGCACCCGACAGTTGGAGACCCAGTACTTC. It specifies CASSTRQLETQYF. The variable domain in full, with the rest retrieved from reference TRBV7-2 and TRBJ2-5, is GAGVSQSPSNKVTEKGKDVELRCDPISGHTALYWYRQSLGQGLEFLIYFQGNSAPDKSGLPSDRFSAERTGGSVSTLTIQRTQQEDSAVYLCASSTRQLETQYFGPGTRLLVL.

This clone was observed a few times. The genes are TRBV6-5 and TRBJ1-6; 7 nucleotides align to TRBD1. This CDR3 has 15 residues. Per the germline V gene, CDR1 is MNHEY and CDR2 is SVGAGI. V dropped 0 bases and J dropped 7; count of bases not matched to a gene: 3. The CDR3 coding sequence is TGTGCCAGCAGTTACTCAGACAGGGCCAATTCACCCCTCCACTTT. Its translation: CASSYSDRANSPLHF.

The rearrangement links TRBV6-6 to TRBJ2-5, with D tentatively TRBD1 (6 bases). Germline lookup yields CDR1 MNHNY and CDR2 SVGAGI (reference sequence). Trimming took off 6 bases at V and 2 bases at J, with 13 bases between the two ends. This CDR3 is 14 amino acids long. DNA of the CDR3: TGTGCCAGCAGCACCGGGACACGACAAGAGACCCAGTACTTC. The encoded protein is CASSTGTRQETQYF.

The chain couples TRBV6-1 to TRBJ1-5; 9 bases are shared with TRBD1. The CDR3 totals 14 residues. J was trimmed by 4 bases and V by 7 bases; bases with no gene match: 5. Germline assignment: CDR1 MNHNS and CDR2 SASEGT. This chain's CDR3 is CASTQGQGNQPQHF. Written as DNA, the CDR3 is TGTGCCAGCACCCAGGGACAGGGAAATCAGCCCCAGCATTTT.

The gene calls are TRBV7-2 and TRBJ2-3; 9 bases map to TRBD2. The CDR3 contains 17 residues. V was clipped by 1 base and J by 6 bases; unmatched bases: 11. Per the germline V gene, CDR1 is SGHTA and CDR2 is FQGNSA. The CDR3 nucleotides are TGTGCCAGCAGCTTAGAGGGCCAGCGGGAGGTTCCCGATACGCAGTATTTT. This translates into CASSLEGQREVPDTQYF.

The V gene is TRBV28, the J gene TRBJ2-1; D is possibly TRBD1 (7 bases). CDR3 length: 15 residues. V was cut by 5 bases and J by 0 bases, with 11 bases left in between. In germline, CDR1 is MDHEN, CDR2 SYDVKM. CDR3 sequence: CASSPGGGSYNEQFF. The CDR3 DNA reads TGTGCCAGCAGTCCAGGGGGAGGCTCCTACAATGAGCAGTTCTTC.

Worth noting for this clone: This CDR3 is missing its conserved last phenylalanine or tryptophan, likely due to a read error. The V and J genes are TRBV6-6 and TRBJ2-3, with D possibly matching TRBD1 (6 bases). Trimming cost V 7 bases and J 6 bases, with 17 bases left between them. This CDR3 is built from 14 residues. The V gene's germline CDR1 is MNHNY and CDR2 SVGAGI (reference sequence). The CDR3 is CASNKDRTWDTQYL. DNA for the CDR3: TGTGCCAGCAACAAAGACAGGACGTGGGATACGCAGTATCTT.

The chain joins TRBV28 to TRBJ2-3; 9 bases are a match to TRBD1. CDR3 length: 17 residues. With V trimmed by 1 base and J by 6 bases, 11 bases remained unmatched. The germline V gene has CDR1 MDHEN and CDR2 SYDVKM. CDR3 protein: CASSLFGTGSWRDTQYF. DNA of the CDR3: TGTGCCAGCAGTTTATTTGGGACAGGGTCTTGGAGGGATACGCAGTATTTT.

The J gene is TRBJ2-3, the V gene TRBV5-1, with TRBD2 matching 9 bases. Germline CDR1 SGHRS, CDR2 YFSETQ. V gave up 3 bases and J gave up 1 base; unmatched junction bases: 9. The CDR3 has 17 amino acids. For the CDR3, the DNA is TGCGCCAGCAGCTGGGGGGCCTTAGCGGGGGGCACAGATACGCAGTATTTT. Translation: CASSWGALAGGTDTQYF.

The chain recombines TRBV18 with TRBJ2-7; 7 bases fit TRBD1. The CDR3 contains 15 residues. Germline CDR1 reads KGHSH; CDR2 reads LQKENI. The V and J ends lost 5 bases and 0 bases, in that order; junction bases with no gene match: 7. This chain's CDR3 is CASSRTGPGSYEQYF. The CDR3 DNA reads TGTGCCAGCTCAAGGACAGGTCCGGGCTCCTACGAGCAGTACTTC.

The V and J genes are TRBV7-9 and TRBJ2-1; 8 positions match TRBD2. The CDR3 is 13 amino acids. CDR1 is SEHNR, CDR2 FQNEAQ, per germline (reference sequence). Trimming took 6 bases from V and 3 from J; bases not matched to a gene: 1. CDR3 nucleotides: TGTGCCAGCAGACGGGAGGGCTACAATGAGCAGTTCTTC. It encodes CASRREGYNEQFF.

CDR3 DNA: TGTGCCAGCAGTCCCGTGGGGCCCACAGATACGCAGTATTTT. Residues: CASSPVGPTDTQYF. The V gene is TRBV6-6, the J gene TRBJ2-3; D might be TRBD1 (5 bases). The V end was cut by 5 bases, the J end by 2 bases, with 11 bases between. The V gene's germline CDR1 is MNHNY and CDR2 SVGAGI (reference sequence). The CDR3 length is 14 residues.

The chain links TRBV7-3 to TRBJ2-2; TRBD1 agrees at 8 bases. The germline V gene encodes CDR1 SGHTA and CDR2 FQGTGA. V dropped 6 bases and J dropped 4; count of bases not matched to a gene: 4. This CDR3 region has 14 residues. DNA for the CDR3: TGTGCCAGCAGACCCGACAGGGGCACCGGGGAGCTGTTTTTT. It yields the protein CASRPDRGTGELFF.

The rearrangement uses TRBV10-3 and TRBJ1-1, with D perhaps TRBD1 (5 bases). Between the trimmed V and J ends, which lost 6 bases and 5 bases, there was a span of 19 bases. The CDR3 is 15 amino acids. Germline V gene data show CDR1 as ENHRY and CDR2 as SYGVKD. CDR3 DNA: TGTGCCATCAGGCCCGCGGCCACCGGGGGTACTGAAGCTTTCTTT. Protein: CAIRPAATGGTEAFF.

The V call is TRBV30, the J call TRBJ1-2, with D unclear. The CDR3 runs 14 residues. V was pared by 2 bases and J by 1 base, with 11 bases between. In germline, CDR1 is GTSNPN, CDR2 SVGIG (reference sequence). The DNA of the CDR3 is TGTGCCTGGAGTAGACGGGATCTTAACTATGGCTACACCTTC. Translating it yields CAWSRRDLNYGYTF.

This clone was detected only a few times. The chain uses TRBV4-2 and TRBJ1-2; TRBD1 is a possible D gene (6 bases). This CDR3 has 16 amino acids. Germline V CDR1 and CDR2: LGHNA, YNFKEQ. V dropped 4 bases and J dropped 0 bases, with 15 bases sitting between them. The CDR3 loop is CASSPQGFWANYGYTF. CDR3 coding DNA: TGTGCCAGCAGCCCACAGGGTTTTTGGGCTAACTATGGCTACACCTTC.

The chain combines TRBV2 with TRBJ2-1, with 9 bases lining up with TRBD1. Germline V CDR1 and CDR2: SNHLY, FYNNEI. CDR3 length equals 15 residues. V lost 6 bases, J lost 0 bases, and 3 bases stayed unmatched. The CDR3 sequence: CASRQDRGSYNEQFF. The CDR3 coding sequence is TGTGCCAGCAGGCAGGACAGGGGCTCCTACAATGAGCAGTTCTTC.

The rearrangement uses TRBV19 and TRBJ1-2; 7 bases align to TRBD1. V lost 7 bases and J lost 0; bases outside the gene matches: 8. Germline CDR1 is LNHDA and CDR2 is SQIVND (reference sequence). This CDR3 is 15 amino acids long. DNA of the CDR3: TGTGCCAGTAATACCCCCGGGACAGCTAACTATGGCTACACCTTC. Protein sequence: CASNTPGTANYGYTF. Using reference TRBV19 and TRBJ1-2 for the parts outside the CDR3, the full variable domain is DGGITQSPKYLFRKEGQNVTLSCEQNLNHDAMYWYRQDPGQGLRLIYYSQIVNDFQKGDIAEGYSVSREKKESFPLTVTSAQKNPTAFYLCASNTPGTANYGYTFGSGTRLTVV.